This is a list of T cell receptor beta chains from one sample in a study of blood T cell repertoires in COVID-19. Produced via immunoSEQ multiplex PCR; TCRdb's table is partial and in-frame only. The profile shows around 200,000 clones, 65% to 85% of them singletons. Material: peripheral blood. The receptors were gathered from a woman older than 75 with acute or convalescent COVID-19. Each CDR3 is given with its conserved first and last residue. D genes are given only for firm matches. Part of the rows lack a size; the others show once, few, many or a class for expanded clones.

>.|TRBV30|TRBJ1-6|13|.
TGTGCCTGGAGTACACCCGGGAATTCACCCCTCCACTTT
CAWSTPGNSPLHF
>.|TRBV7-2|TRBJ1-2|13|.
TGTGCCAGCAGCTTAGCGCAGGGCGCTGGCTACACCTTC
CASSLAQGAGYTF
>.|TRBV6-2/TRBV6-3|TRBJ2-1|17|TRBD2
TGTGCCAGCAGTTACTCAGCGGGGGGGTCCCTATCCAACGAGCAGTTCTTC
CASSYSAGGSLSNEQFF
>.|TRBV6-6|TRBJ2-5|24|.
TGTGCCAGCAGTCCTAGTCGGGCGGCCACAGGGTATCCCCACCCATCCCTCGATCAAGAGACCCAGTACTTC
CASSPSRAATGYPHPSLDQETQYF
>few|TRBV12-3/TRBV12-4|TRBJ1-5|13|.
TGTGCCAGCAGAGTGGGGGGGAATCAGCCCCAGCATTTT
CASRVGGNQPQHF
>few|TRBV5-1|TRBJ1-1|14|TRBD1
TGCGCCAGCAGCTTGGGCCAGGGGGTGGCGGGAGCTTTCTTT
CASSLGQGVAGAFF
>.|TRBV29-1|TRBJ1-2|12|.
TGCAGCGTTGTACACAGTAACTATGGCTACACCTTC
CSVVHSNYGYTF
>.|TRBV19|TRBJ1-1|13|.
TGTGCCAGTCTTTCAGGGATGAACACTGAAGCTTTCTTT
CASLSGMNTEAFF
>once|TRBV7-3|TRBJ2-6|15|.
TGTGCCAGCAGCTTAGGTAGCTCTGGGGCCAACGTCCTGACTTTC
CASSLGSSGANVLTF
>.|TRBV19|TRBJ1-6|15|TRBD1
TGTGCCAGTAGTGGACAGGGAACCGGTAATTCACCCCTCCACTTT
CASSGQGTGNSPLHF
>.|TRBV19|TRBJ1-5|16|.
TGTGCCAGTACCGACCAAAACGGGCGCAGGGCTCAGCCCCAGCATTTT
CASTDQNGRRAQPQHF
>few|TRBV6-2/TRBV6-3|TRBJ1-2|12|.
TGTGCCAGCAGTTGGGAGGGAAAAGACTACACCTTC
CASSWEGKDYTF
>.|TRBV6-2/TRBV6-3|TRBJ2-5|13|TRBD2
TGTGCCAGCAGTCCGACTAGCGAAAAGACCCAGTACTTC
CASSPTSEKTQYF
>.|TRBV3-1/TRBV3-2|TRBJ1-2|14|TRBD1
TGTGCCAGCAGCCCGCAGACAGGGGCCTGGGGCTACACCTTC
CASSPQTGAWGYTF
>.|TRBV20-1|TRBJ2-5|16|TRBD2
TGCAGTGCTAGTGTGATAGCGGGAGGGCCGGGGGAGACCCAGTACTTC
CSASVIAGGPGETQYF